This T cell receptor beta chain was captured in a study of blood T cell repertoires in COVID-19. Study information: Italy, Spain and the United States were the sources of the convalescent and acute COVID-19 samples. PBMCs, B-cell-depleted T cells, or T cells provided the cDNA or gDNA that made up the material.

Study processing details: Reference gene primers were amplified, and this amplification served to estimate nucleated cell counts. Clones were sequenced by immunoSEQ multiplex PCR, and TCRdb holds only the in-frame ones, with some missing. The V and J calls and clone size were taken over from that table, and D and trimming were inferred from the DNA. Of about 68,000 clones in the sample, 80% to 90% were seen once. This CDR3 spans 15 amino acids. With 1 base clipped from V and 5 bases from J, the junction kept 3 bases outside the gene matches. Germline CDR1 reads LGHNT; CDR2 reads FRNRAP. Material: peripheral blood. This chain uses TRBV12-5 with TRBJ2-1; 9 nucleotides agree with TRBD2. This TCR was sampled from a man aged 50-60 years with active COVID-19. CDR3 residues: CASGLDSGGDNEQFF. The CDR3 DNA reads as TGTGCTAGTGGTTTGGATAGCGGGGGCGACAATGAGCAGTTCTTC. Complete variable domain (other parts from reference TRBV12-5 and TRBJ2-1): DARVTQTPRHKVTEMGQEVTMRCQPILGHNTVFWYRQTMMQGLELLAYFRNRAPLDDSGMPKDRFSAEMPDATLATLKIQPSEPRDSAVYFCASGLDSGGDNEQFFGPGTRLTVL.